Below, 19 T cell receptor beta chains from the same sample are listed, as sequenced in a study of human versus mouse CDR3 diversity and MHC coevolution. The method was immunoSEQ multiplex PCR; TCRdb's version includes in-frame clones alone and lacks a portion of them. Of tens of thousands of clones in the sample, around 94% were seen once. The sample comprised naive CD4+ T cells from blood. Subset reported: CD45RO-negative CD62L-positive naive CD4 T cells. The receptors here all came from a person between 60 and 69 years old in good health.

CDR3 bases: TGTGCCAGCAGCTTGGGTGGGGGACTAGCGGGAGGAACAGATACGCAGTATTTT. Translating it yields CASSLGGGLAGGTDTQYF. This chain connects TRBV5-6 to TRBJ2-3; 15 nucleotides match TRBD2. The CDR3 totals 18 residues. Losses at the gene ends were 0 bases for V and 3 bases for J; bases not matched to a gene: 5. CDR1 and CDR2 (germline): SGHDT, YYEEEE.

The DNA of the CDR3 is TGTGCCAGCAGCTTAGTTCAGGGGAGCGGAGAGACCCAGTACTTC. Translating gives CASSLVQGSGETQYF. The rearrangement joins TRBV11-1 to TRBJ2-5; D may be TRBD1 (6 bases). Germline CDR1 reads SGHAT; CDR2 reads FQDESV (reference sequence). This CDR3 spans 15 amino acids. The V and J ends lost 1 base and 4 bases respectively, with 13 bases between them.

J is TRBJ1-4 and V is TRBV5-4; a possible D gene is TRBD1 (6 bases). Germline V gene lookup returns CDR1 SGHNT and CDR2 YYREEE (reference sequence). V was pared by 4 bases and J by 1 base, with 17 bases between. The CDR3 extends over 17 amino acids. The CDR3 region is CASSPAGGLETNEKLFF. CDR3 DNA: TGTGCCAGCAGCCCAGCGGGGGGGCTCGAAACTAATGAAAAACTGTTTTTT.

This chain links TRBV19 with TRBJ2-5, with 7 nucleotides matching TRBD2. V shed 1 base and J 1 base; nucleotides not matched to a gene: 3. CDR3 length equals 15 residues. Germline-derived CDR1 and CDR2 are LNHDA and SQIVND (reference sequence). CDR3 loop: CASSIGGLVQETQYF. In nucleotides, the CDR3 is TGTGCCAGTAGTATAGGTGGACTAGTCCAAGAGACCCAGTACTTC.

V usage is TRBV5-1 and J usage is TRBJ2-5; D not resolved. This CDR3 is built from 15 residues. Germline V gives CDR1 SGHRS, CDR2 YFSETQ. V lost 0 bases and J lost 7, with 16 bases in between. DNA for the CDR3: TGCGCCAGCAGCTTGGAGCCTAACCAAGTTGGGACCCAGTACTTC. Its protein is CASSLEPNQVGTQYF.

V and J are TRBV4-2 and TRBJ2-5; tentative D call: TRBD1 (6 bases). V lost 1 base to trimming and J lost 4 bases, with 16 bases between them. Germline CDR1 LGHNA, CDR2 YNFKEQ. This CDR3 is built from 16 residues. Written as DNA, the CDR3 is TGTGCCAGCAGCCAAGGGGACAAAAGAGGCGGAGAGACCCAGTACTTC. Its translation: CASSQGDKRGGETQYF.

V usage is TRBV30 and J usage is TRBJ1-1, with a possible D match to TRBD1 (6 bases). Trimming cost V 3 bases and J 1 base, with 9 bases left between them. The CDR3 length is 13 residues. Per the germline V gene, CDR1 is GTSNPN and CDR2 is SVGIG (reference sequence). The chain's CDR3 is CAWSKGGNTEAFF. The DNA for the CDR3 is TGTGCCTGGAGCAAAGGGGGGAACACTGAAGCTTTCTTT.

This rearrangement joins TRBV11-3 to TRBJ2-5; no firm D call. The V gene's germline CDR1 is SGHNT and CDR2 YENEEA. V was clipped by 1 base and J by 2 bases, with 8 bases between them. The CDR3 contains 14 residues. CDR3 nucleotides: TGTGCCAGCAGCTTAGGATATACTCAAGAGACCCAGTACTTC. It translates to CASSLGYTQETQYF.

V is TRBV12-5 and J is TRBJ1-1; D ambiguous. Trimming took off 6 bases at V and 1 base at J, with 9 bases between the two ends. From germline, CDR1 is LGHNT and CDR2 FRNRAP. The CDR3 length is 13 residues. This chain's CDR3 is CASGRGRNTEAFF. The CDR3 DNA reads TGTGCTAGTGGACGCGGTCGGAACACTGAAGCTTTCTTT.

The V and J genes are TRBV6-5 and TRBJ2-7, with D maybe TRBD2 (6 bases). V lost 4 bases and J lost 6, with 19 bases in between. CDR1 is MNHEY, CDR2 SVGAGI, per germline. This CDR3 is built from 15 residues. The CDR3 spells CASSSVYGSPLEQYF. In DNA, the CDR3 is TGTGCCAGCAGTTCTGTCTACGGGAGCCCCCTCGAGCAGTACTTC.

This clone was recorded once. The CDR3 nucleotides are TGTGCCAGCAACGCTCTGGGACAAGATAATTCACCCCTCCACTTT. Residues: CASNALGQDNSPLHF. V and J are TRBV9 and TRBJ1-6, with D perhaps matching TRBD1 (6 bases). Trimming pared 6 bases from V and 5 bases from J, leaving 15 bases between. This CDR3 is 15 amino acids long. Per the germline V gene, CDR1 is SGDLS and CDR2 is YYNGEE.

The gene calls are TRBV5-4 and TRBJ1-4; TRBD1 matches 8 bases. Trimming cost V 4 bases and J 8 bases; bases outside gene matches: 10. Germline CDR1 is SGHNT and CDR2 is YYREEE (reference sequence). There are 15 residues in the CDR3. CDR3 residues: CASSPAGGSWEKLFF. In nucleotides, the CDR3 is TGTGCCAGCAGCCCCGCAGGGGGCTCGTGGGAAAAACTGTTTTTT.

The chain has TRBV7-2 and TRBJ1-2; 7 bases fit TRBD1. CDR1 SGHTA and CDR2 FQGNSA come from the germline V gene. The CDR3 has 14 amino acids. V lost 3 bases and J lost 2; bases outside the gene matches: 3. CDR3 sequence (DNA): TGTGCCAGCAGCTTGTCGACAGGGAACTATGGCTACACCTTC. This codes for CASSLSTGNYGYTF.

J is TRBJ2-5 and V is TRBV6-5; 10 nucleotides align to TRBD2. The V gene end was trimmed by 6 bases and the J gene end by 2 bases; junction bases not matched to a gene: 6. CDR3 length: 15 amino acids. Germline lookup yields CDR1 MNHEY and CDR2 SVGAGI. This CDR3 is CASRPSGGGQETQYF. As DNA, the CDR3 is TGTGCCAGCAGGCCCAGCGGGGGGGGGCAAGAGACCCAGTACTTC.

The chain has TRBV19 and TRBJ2-7; TRBD1 agrees at 9 bases. This CDR3 is built from 15 residues. The germline V gene encodes CDR1 LNHDA and CDR2 SQIVND (reference sequence). Trimming removed 5 bases from V and 2 bases from J; junction bases left unmatched: 7. CDR3 nucleotides: TGTGCCAGTAGTGGCCTTGACAGGGGGGCCTACGAGCAGTACTTC. Its protein product is CASSGLDRGAYEQYF.

As regards this clone: One end of the junction fails to match germline, which may point to a read error. The chain employs TRBV15 and TRBJ2-5; D ambiguous. This CDR3 is 16 amino acids long. The germline gives CDR1 LNHNV, CDR2 YYDKDF (reference sequence). The CDR3: CTTSRDLGGFGEIQYF. The CDR3 bases are TGTACCACCAGCAGAGATCTGGGTGGCTTTGGAGAGATCCAGTACTTC.

The V gene is TRBV5-6, the J gene TRBJ1-1; 8 bases align to TRBD1. The trim removed 5 bases at V and 4 bases at J, leaving 7 bases unmatched. Germline V CDR1 and CDR2: SGHDT, YYEEEE. The CDR3 runs to 14 residues. The CDR3: CASSMGQAGTEAFF. In nucleotides, the CDR3 is TGTGCCAGCAGTATGGGACAGGCTGGCACTGAAGCTTTCTTT.

The chain uses TRBV21-1 and TRBJ2-1; the table's TRBD2 call for D was not verified on the DNA. TRBV21-1 is deemed a pseudogene. The CDR3 runs to 17 residues. CDR3 protein: CASSKDSAGRSYNEQFF. CDR3 bases: TGTGCCAGCAGCAAAGATTCAGCGGGTCGGTCCTACAATGAGCAGTTCTTC.

CDR3 DNA sequence: TGCGCCAGCAGCTTGGGGGACAGGGGTTCCAAAAACATTCAGTACTTC. Translating it yields CASSLGDRGSKNIQYF. The chain employs TRBV5-1 and TRBJ2-4; 10 bases agree with TRBD1. The CDR3 spans 16 residues. Germline assignment: CDR1 SGHRS and CDR2 YFSETQ. V was clipped by 0 bases and J by 2 bases; unmatched bases: 2.